This is a list of T cell receptor beta chains from one sample in a study of T cell responses to AZD1222 COVID-19 vaccine. The data were produced by immunoSEQ multiplex PCR, yet TCRdb's version contains in-frame clones alone and is incomplete. The data contain under 95,000 clones, about 89% of them singletons. Sequencing was performed on peripheral blood, taken on day 0 of AZD1222 vaccination. The receptors were gathered from an adult in good health. The CDR3 runs from the conserved cysteine through the conserved F or W. Each record gives: V gene, D gene, clone size, J gene, CDR3 protein, CDR3 DNA. D genes are given only for firm matches. Not all rows give a size; the values are once, few, many and, for expanded clones, a class.

TRBV2	TRBD2	-	TRBJ2-2	CASSISGRGTGELFF	TGTGCCAGCAGTATTAGCGGGAGAGGGACCGGGGAGCTGTTTTTT
TRBV5-1	TRBD1	-	TRBJ1-2	CASSIQGNYGYTF	TGCGCCAGCAGCATACAGGGGAACTATGGCTACACCTTC
TRBV6-4	-	-	TRBJ1-1	CASSDSKGGRANTEAFF	TGTGCCAGCAGTGACTCGAAGGGTGGCAGGGCGAACACTGAAGCTTTCTTT
TRBV13	TRBD2	-	TRBJ2-1	CASSPLAGREDPASSYNEQFF	TGTGCCAGCAGCCCTCTCGCGGGGCGGGAGGACCCTGCGAGCTCCTACAATGAGCAGTTCTTC
TRBV4-1	-	-	TRBJ2-7	CASSQDMTYEQYF	TGCGCCAGCAGCCAAGATATGACCTACGAGCAGTACTTC
TRBV19	TRBD1	-	TRBJ1-2	CASTPGQGFVGYTF	TGTGCCAGTACCCCGGGACAGGGCTTCGTTGGCTACACCTTC
TRBV18	-	-	TRBJ1-1	CASSQRASNTEAFF	TGTGCCAGCTCACAGAGGGCCTCCAACACTGAAGCTTTCTTT
TRBV6-5	TRBD1	-	TRBJ2-7	CASSYRWTGGAYEQYF	TGTGCCAGCAGTTACCGATGGACAGGCGGCGCCTACGAGCAGTACTTC
TRBV2	TRBD1	once	TRBJ1-2	CASRGQGAYGYTF	TGTGCCAGCAGAGGACAGGGGGCATATGGCTACACCTTC
TRBV29-1	-	-	TRBJ2-1	CSVEYRYNEQFF	TGCAGCGTTGAATACAGGTACAATGAGCAGTTCTTC
TRBV11-1	-	-	TRBJ2-7	CASSLAGGSYEQYF	TGTGCCAGCAGCTTAGCGGGAGGTTCCTACGAGCAGTACTTC
TRBV7-3	-	-	TRBJ2-1	CASSLGPANEQFF	TGTGCCAGCAGCCTAGGACCTGCCAATGAGCAGTTCTTC
TRBV7-3	-	-	TRBJ1-1	CASSPTGGMNTEAFF	TGTGCCAGCAGCCCAACGGGGGGGATGAACACTGAAGCTTTCTTT
TRBV5-1	TRBD1	-	TRBJ1-4	CASTTGPTNEKLFF	TGCGCCAGCACGACAGGGCCCACTAATGAAAAACTGTTTTTT
TRBV27	TRBD2	-	TRBJ2-1	CASKERGASSYNEQFF	TGTGCCAGCAAAGAGCGGGGTGCGAGCTCCTACAATGAGCAGTTCTTC
TRBV5-4	TRBD1	-	TRBJ1-2	CASSRGQDPYGYTF	TGTGCCAGCAGCAGGGGACAGGACCCTTATGGCTACACCTTC
TRBV18	-	-	TRBJ1-5	CASSPYPSNQPQHF	TGTGCCAGCTCACCCTACCCGAGCAATCAGCCCCAGCATTTT
TRBV9	-	-	TRBJ1-1	CASSPSGREGIGTEAFF	TGTGCCAGCAGCCCCTCTGGGAGGGAGGGGATCGGCACTGAAGCTTTCTTT
TRBV6-5	-	-	TRBJ2-7	CASSYSRDSGEQYF	TGTGCCAGCAGTTACTCGCGGGACAGCGGGGAGCAGTACTTC
TRBV9	TRBD2	-	TRBJ2-7	CASSTGTRNYEQYF	TGTGCCAGCAGCACGGGGACTAGAAATTACGAGCAGTACTTC
TRBV5-6	-	once	TRBJ2-7	CASSLAAWNEQYF	TGTGCCAGCAGCTTGGCGGCCTGGAACGAGCAGTACTTC
TRBV6-6	TRBD1	once	TRBJ1-1	CASSPLITGGTEAFF	TGTGCCAGCAGTCCCCTCATTACAGGGGGCACTGAAGCTTTCTTT
TRBV2	TRBD2	-	TRBJ2-5	CASRPFGGAKETQYF	TGTGCCAGCAGGCCCTTCGGGGGGGCTAAGGAGACCCAGTACTTC
TRBV6-5	-	-	TRBJ2-7	CASSSNWGTLSEQYF	TGTGCCAGCAGTTCCAATTGGGGAACCCTCTCCGAGCAGTACTTC